This TCR beta chain stems from a study of T cell responses to AZD1222 COVID-19 vaccine. A note on this clone: Its antigen is still unknown. At the DNA level, this CDR3 is encoded by other sequences in the same sample as well.

Sequenced by immunoSEQ multiplex PCR; TCRdb stores in-frame clones only, minus some. This table holds around 100,000 clones, just over 85% found once. Looked up from germline, CDR1 is SQVTM and CDR2 is ANQGSEA. V lost 6 bases, J lost 4 bases, and 10 bases lay in between. The CDR3 is made up of 13 amino acids. Notes on the study in general: Variant regions that are unmutated are reportedly the target of nearly half of spike-specific TCRs.

V gene TRBV29-1 combines with J gene TRBJ1-6; D possibly corresponds to TRBD1 (6 bases). The receptor was derived from an adult in good health. The material was peripheral blood, obtained on day 0 of AZD1222 vaccination. The CDR3, as DNA: TGCAGCGTCCGGACAGAATATAATTCACCCCTCCACTTT. The encoded protein is CSVRTEYNSPLHF.